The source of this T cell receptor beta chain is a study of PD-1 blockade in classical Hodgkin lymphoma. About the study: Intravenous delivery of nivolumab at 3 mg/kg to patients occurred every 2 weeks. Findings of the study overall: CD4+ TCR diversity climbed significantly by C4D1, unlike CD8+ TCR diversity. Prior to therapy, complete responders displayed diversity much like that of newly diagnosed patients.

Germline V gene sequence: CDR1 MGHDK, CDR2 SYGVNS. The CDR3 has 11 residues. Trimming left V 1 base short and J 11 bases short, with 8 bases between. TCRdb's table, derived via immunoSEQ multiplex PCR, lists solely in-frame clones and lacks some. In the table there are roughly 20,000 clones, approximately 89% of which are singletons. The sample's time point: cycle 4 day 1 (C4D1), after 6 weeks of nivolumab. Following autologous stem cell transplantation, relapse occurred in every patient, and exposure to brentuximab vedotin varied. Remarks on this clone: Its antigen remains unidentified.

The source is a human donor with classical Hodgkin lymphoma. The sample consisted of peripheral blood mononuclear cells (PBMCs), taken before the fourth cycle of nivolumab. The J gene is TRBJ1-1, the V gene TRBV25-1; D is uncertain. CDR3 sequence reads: CASSELNSAFF. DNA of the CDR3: TGTGCCAGCAGTGAATTAAATTCGGCTTTCTTT. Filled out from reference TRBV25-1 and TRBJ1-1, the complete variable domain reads EADIYQTPRYLVIGTGKKITLECSQTMGHDKMYWYQQDPGMELHLIHYSYGVNSTEKGDLSSESTVSRIRTEHFPLTLESARPSHTSQYLCASSELNSAFFGQGTRLTVV.